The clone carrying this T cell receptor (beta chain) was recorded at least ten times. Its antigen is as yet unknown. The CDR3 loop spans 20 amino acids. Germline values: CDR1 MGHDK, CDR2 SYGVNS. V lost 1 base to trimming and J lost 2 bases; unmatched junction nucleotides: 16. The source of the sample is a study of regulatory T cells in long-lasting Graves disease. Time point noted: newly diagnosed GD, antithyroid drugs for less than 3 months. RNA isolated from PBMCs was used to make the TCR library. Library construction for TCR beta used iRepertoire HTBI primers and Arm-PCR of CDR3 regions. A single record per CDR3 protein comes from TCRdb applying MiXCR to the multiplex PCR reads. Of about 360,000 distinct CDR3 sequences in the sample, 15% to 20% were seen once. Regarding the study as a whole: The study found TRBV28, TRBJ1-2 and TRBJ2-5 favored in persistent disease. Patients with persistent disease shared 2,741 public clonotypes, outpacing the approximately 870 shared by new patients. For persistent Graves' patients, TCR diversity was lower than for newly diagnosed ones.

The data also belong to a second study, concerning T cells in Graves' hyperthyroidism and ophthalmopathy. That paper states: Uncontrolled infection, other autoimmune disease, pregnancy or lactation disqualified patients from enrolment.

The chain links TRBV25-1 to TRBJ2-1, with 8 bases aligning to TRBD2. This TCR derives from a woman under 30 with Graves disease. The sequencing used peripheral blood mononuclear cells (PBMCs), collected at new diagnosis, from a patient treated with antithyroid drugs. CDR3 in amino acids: CASSEWSRLAGADTYNEQFF. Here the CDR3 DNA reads TGTGCCAGCAGTGAATGGTCGAGGCTAGCGGGTGCCGACACCTACAATGAGCAGTTCTTC.